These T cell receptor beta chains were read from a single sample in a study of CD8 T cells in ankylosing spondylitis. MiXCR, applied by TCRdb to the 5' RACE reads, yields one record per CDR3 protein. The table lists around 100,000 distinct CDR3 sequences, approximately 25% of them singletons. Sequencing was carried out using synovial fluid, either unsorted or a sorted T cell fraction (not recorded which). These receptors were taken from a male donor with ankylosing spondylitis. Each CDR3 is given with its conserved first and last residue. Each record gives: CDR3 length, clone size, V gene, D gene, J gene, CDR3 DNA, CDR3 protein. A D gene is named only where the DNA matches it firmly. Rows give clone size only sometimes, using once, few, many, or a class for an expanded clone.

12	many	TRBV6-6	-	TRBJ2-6	TGTGCCAGCACCGATCGGGCCAACGTCCTGACTTTC	CASTDRANVLTF
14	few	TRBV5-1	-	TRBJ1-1	TGCGCCAGCAGCTGGCTTGGGTACTCAGCTGAAGCTTTCTTT	CASSWLGYSAEAFF
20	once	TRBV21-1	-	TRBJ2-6	TGTGCCAGCAGCAAATGTAGGTTTAAGGGGGCGCGTCCTGGGGCCAACGTCCTGACTTTC	CASSKCRFKGARPGANVLTF
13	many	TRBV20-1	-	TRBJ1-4	TGCAGTGCTAGAGATATGACGAGGGAAAAACTGTTTTTT	CSARDMTREKLFF
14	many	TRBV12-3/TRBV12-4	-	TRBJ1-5	TGTGCCAGCAGTTTGGACCGTCGTAATCAGCCCCAGCATTTT	CASSLDRRNQPQHF
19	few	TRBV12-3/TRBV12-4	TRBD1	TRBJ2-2	TGTGCCAGCAGTTTTCCTAAACAGGGGGGTCGGACGAACACCGGGGAGCTGTTTTTT	CASSFPKQGGRTNTGELFF
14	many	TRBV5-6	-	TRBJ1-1	TGTGCCAGCGGGCGACGGGGCTACGACACTGAAGCTTTCTTT	CASGRRGYDTEAFF
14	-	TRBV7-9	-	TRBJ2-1	TGTGCCAGCAGCGCGCGGAACAGGAACAATGAGCAGTTCTTC	CASSARNRNNEQFF
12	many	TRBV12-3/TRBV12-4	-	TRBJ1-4	TGTGCCAGCAGCTTTGTGGGTGAAAAACTGTTTTTT	CASSFVGEKLFF
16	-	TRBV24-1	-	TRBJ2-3	TGTGCCACCAGTGATTTGGGGGATCCCTTCACAGATACGCAGTATTTT	CATSDLGDPFTDTQYF
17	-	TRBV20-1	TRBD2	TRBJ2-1	TGCAGTGCTACCCCCTCCCCTCTAGCGGGAGCAGGCAATGAGCAGTTCTTC	CSATPSPLAGAGNEQFF
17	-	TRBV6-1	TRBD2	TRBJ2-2	TGTGCCAGCAGGGGGACTAGCGGGAGGGCGGGCACCGGGGAGCTGTTTTTT	CASRGTSGRAGTGELFF
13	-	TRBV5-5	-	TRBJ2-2	TGTGCCAGCACCGGCGGGAACACCGGGGAGCTGTTTTTT	CASTGGNTGELFF
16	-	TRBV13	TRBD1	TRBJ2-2	TGTGCCAGCAGCCAGGGACAGGCGCCTTTCCCCGGGGAGCTGTTTTTT	CASSQGQAPFPGELFF
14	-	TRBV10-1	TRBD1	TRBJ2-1	TGCGCCAGTTCCCGGACAGGGGGCTTCAATGAGCAGTTCTTC	CASSRTGGFNEQFF
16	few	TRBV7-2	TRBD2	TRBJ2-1	TGTGCCAGCAGCTTAGATTTAGCTAGCGGGAACAATGAGCAGTTCTTC	CASSLDLASGNNEQFF
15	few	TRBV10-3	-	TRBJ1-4	TGTGCCATCAGTGAGGGGACCCTCGATGATGAAAAACTGTTTTTT	CAISEGTLDDEKLFF
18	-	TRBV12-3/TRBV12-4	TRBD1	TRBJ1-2	TGTGCCAGCAGAAATATGGACAGGGGCCCGAAAGCTAACTATGGCTACACCTTC	CASRNMDRGPKANYGYTF
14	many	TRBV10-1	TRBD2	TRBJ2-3	TGCGCCAGCAGCCGCGGGACTACCACAGATACGCAGTATTTT	CASSRGTTTDTQYF
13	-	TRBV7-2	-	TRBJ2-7	TGTGCCAGCAGCTTTACAGGCTCCTACGAGCAGTACTTC	CASSFTGSYEQYF
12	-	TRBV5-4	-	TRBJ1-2	TGTGCCAGCAGCTTGGACTTCTATGGCTACACCTTC	CASSLDFYGYTF
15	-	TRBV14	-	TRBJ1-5	TGTGCCAGCAGTATTGGCACATATAGCAATCAGCCCCAGCATTTT	CASSIGTYSNQPQHF
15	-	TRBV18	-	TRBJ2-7	TGTGCCAGCTCTCTTCCGGGATCAAGGGCCTACGAGCAGTACTTC	CASSLPGSRAYEQYF
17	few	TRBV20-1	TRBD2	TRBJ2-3	TGCAGTGCTAGAGATCTCTACCGGGCGGGAGGGGTGGATACGCAGTATTTT	CSARDLYRAGGVDTQYF
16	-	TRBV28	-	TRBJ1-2	TGTGCCAGCAGTGGCACGCAGGGACCGCTAGGCTATGGCTACACCTTC	CASSGTQGPLGYGYTF
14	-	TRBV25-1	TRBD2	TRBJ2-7	TGTGCCAGCAGTGTTAGCGGGAGTCGGTACGAGCAGTACTTC	CASSVSGSRYEQYF
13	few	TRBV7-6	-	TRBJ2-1	TGTGCCAGCAGCTCGACAGTCTACAATGAGCAGTTCTTC	CASSSTVYNEQFF
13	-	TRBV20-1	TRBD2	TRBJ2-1	TGCAGTGCCAGACTAGCGGGAGGCCGGGAGCAGTTCTTC	CSARLAGGREQFF
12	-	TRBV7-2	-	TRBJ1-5	TGTGCCAGCAGCGCCAGCAATCAGCCCCAGCATTTT	CASSASNQPQHF
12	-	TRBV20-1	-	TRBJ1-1	TGCAGTGCTTTGGGGGGTAACACTGAAGCTTTCTTT	CSALGGNTEAFF
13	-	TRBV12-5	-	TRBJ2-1	TGTGCTAGTGGTTCCCCTAACTCTCGAGAGCAGTTCTTC	CASGSPNSREQFF
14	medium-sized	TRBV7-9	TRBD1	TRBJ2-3	TGTGCCAGCAGCTTGACAGGGAGCACAGATACGCAGTATTTT	CASSLTGSTDTQYF
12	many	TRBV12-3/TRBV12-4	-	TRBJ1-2	TGTGCCAGCAGTTTCCAGCGGTATGGCTACACCTTC	CASSFQRYGYTF
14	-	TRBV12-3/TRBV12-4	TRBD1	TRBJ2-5	TGTGCCAGCAGCTCGGACAGGGAGCAAGAGACCCAGTACTTC	CASSSDREQETQYF
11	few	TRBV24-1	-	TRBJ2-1	TGTGCCACCAGTGACGGGTGGGACTCCCATTTC	CATSDGWDSHF
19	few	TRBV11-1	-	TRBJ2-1	TGTGCCAGCAACAATAGAGGGCCGAGGAAGACCCGCTCCTACAATGAGCAGTTCTTC	CASNNRGPRKTRSYNEQFF
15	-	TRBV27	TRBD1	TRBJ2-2	TGTGCCAGCCGTTTGGGACAGAAAAACACCGGGGAGCTGTTTTTT	CASRLGQKNTGELFF
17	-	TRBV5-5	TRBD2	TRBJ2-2	TGTGCCAGCAGCCTGACCGGGACTAGCGGGAGTCCCGGGGAGCTGTTTTTT	CASSLTGTSGSPGELFF
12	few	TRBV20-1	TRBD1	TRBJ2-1	TGCAGTGCTGGACAGGGGGGCGATGAGCAGTTCTTC	CSAGQGGDEQFF
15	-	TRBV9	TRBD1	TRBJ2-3	TGTGCCAGCAGCGTCATTGGACAGGGCACAGATACGCAGTATTTT	CASSVIGQGTDTQYF
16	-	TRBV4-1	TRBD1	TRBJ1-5	TGCGCCAGCAGCCAAGCCGGGACAGGGGGCTTTCAGCCCCAGCATTTT	CASSQAGTGGFQPQHF
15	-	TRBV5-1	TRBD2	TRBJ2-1	TGCGCCAGCAGGACGGGACTAGCGGGAGTGGATGAGCAGTTCTTC	CASRTGLAGVDEQFF
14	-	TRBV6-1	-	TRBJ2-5	TGTGCCAGCAGTCTATGGGACGGAGAAGAGACCCAGTACTTC	CASSLWDGEETQYF
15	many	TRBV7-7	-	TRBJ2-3	TGTGCCAGCAGCTTAGGACGGTTTAGCACAGATACGCAGTATTTT	CASSLGRFSTDTQYF
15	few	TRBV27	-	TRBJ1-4	TGTGCCAGCAGTGGAAGGACGGCGTTCGGGGAAAAACTGTTTTTT	CASSGRTAFGEKLFF
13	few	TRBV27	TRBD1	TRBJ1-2	TGTGCCAGCAGTTTGACAGGGGGCGGGGGCTACACCTTC	CASSLTGGGGYTF
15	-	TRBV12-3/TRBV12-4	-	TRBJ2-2	TGTGCCAGCAGTTTACGCCAGCAGGACACCGGGGAGCTGTTTTTT	CASSLRQQDTGELFF
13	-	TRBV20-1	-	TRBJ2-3	TGCAGTGCTAGTCCCCCGATCACAGATACGCAGTATTTT	CSASPPITDTQYF
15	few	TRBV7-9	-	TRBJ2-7	TGTGCCAGCAGATTCAGGGTATCCCGAATCTACGAGCAGTACTTC	CASRFRVSRIYEQYF
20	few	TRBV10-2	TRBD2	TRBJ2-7	TGCGCCAGCAGTGAGGCCCTGCCTAGCGGGAGGCTCCTCTTCTCCTACGAGCAGTACTTC	CASSEALPSGRLLFSYEQYF
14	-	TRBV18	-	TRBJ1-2	TGTGCCAGCTCACCAGAGTTCTCCACCCCTGGCTACACCTTC	CASSPEFSTPGYTF
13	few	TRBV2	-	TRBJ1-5	TGTGCCAGCAGTTACACTAGCAATCAGCCCCAGCATTTT	CASSYTSNQPQHF
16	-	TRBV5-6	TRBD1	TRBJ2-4	TGTGCCAGCAGCTTGTCACGGAGACAGGGGGGGAACATTCAGTACTTC	CASSLSRRQGGNIQYF
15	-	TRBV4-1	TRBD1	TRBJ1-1	TGCGCCAGCAGCCAAGATACAGGGGAACGAGGAAAAGCTTTCTTT	CASSQDTGERGKAFF
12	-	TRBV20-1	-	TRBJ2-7	TGCAGTGGGACGGACAGAGCCTACGAGCAGTACTTC	CSGTDRAYEQYF
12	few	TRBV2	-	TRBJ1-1	TGTGCCAGCAGGGACGGGAACACTGAAGCTTTCTTT	CASRDGNTEAFF
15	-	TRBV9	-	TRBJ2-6	TGTGCCAGCAGGAGCGGCCACTCTGGGGCCAACGTCCTGACTTTC	CASRSGHSGANVLTF
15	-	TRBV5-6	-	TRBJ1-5	TGTGCCAGCAGTCCTGGGGTGGGCTACAATCAGCCCCAGCATTTT	CASSPGVGYNQPQHF
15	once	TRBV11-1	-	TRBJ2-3	TGTGCCAGCAGCTGGGGCGAGGGGGAGGCAGATACGCAGTATTTT	CASSWGEGEADTQYF